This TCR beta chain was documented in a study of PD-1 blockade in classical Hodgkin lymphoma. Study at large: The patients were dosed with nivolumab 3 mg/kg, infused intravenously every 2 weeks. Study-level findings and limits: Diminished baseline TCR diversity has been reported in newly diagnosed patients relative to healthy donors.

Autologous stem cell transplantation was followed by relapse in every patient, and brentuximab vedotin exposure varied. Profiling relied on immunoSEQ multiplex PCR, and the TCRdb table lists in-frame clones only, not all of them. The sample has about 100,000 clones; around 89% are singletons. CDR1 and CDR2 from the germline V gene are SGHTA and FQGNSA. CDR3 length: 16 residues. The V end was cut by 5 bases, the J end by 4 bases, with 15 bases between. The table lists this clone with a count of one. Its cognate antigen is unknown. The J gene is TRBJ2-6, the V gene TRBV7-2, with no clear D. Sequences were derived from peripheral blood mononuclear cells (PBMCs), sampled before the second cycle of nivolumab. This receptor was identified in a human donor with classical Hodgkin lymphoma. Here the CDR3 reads CASSQESGSGANVLTF. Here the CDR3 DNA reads TGTGCCAGCAGCCAAGAATCCGGGTCCGGGGCCAACGTCCTGACTTTC.